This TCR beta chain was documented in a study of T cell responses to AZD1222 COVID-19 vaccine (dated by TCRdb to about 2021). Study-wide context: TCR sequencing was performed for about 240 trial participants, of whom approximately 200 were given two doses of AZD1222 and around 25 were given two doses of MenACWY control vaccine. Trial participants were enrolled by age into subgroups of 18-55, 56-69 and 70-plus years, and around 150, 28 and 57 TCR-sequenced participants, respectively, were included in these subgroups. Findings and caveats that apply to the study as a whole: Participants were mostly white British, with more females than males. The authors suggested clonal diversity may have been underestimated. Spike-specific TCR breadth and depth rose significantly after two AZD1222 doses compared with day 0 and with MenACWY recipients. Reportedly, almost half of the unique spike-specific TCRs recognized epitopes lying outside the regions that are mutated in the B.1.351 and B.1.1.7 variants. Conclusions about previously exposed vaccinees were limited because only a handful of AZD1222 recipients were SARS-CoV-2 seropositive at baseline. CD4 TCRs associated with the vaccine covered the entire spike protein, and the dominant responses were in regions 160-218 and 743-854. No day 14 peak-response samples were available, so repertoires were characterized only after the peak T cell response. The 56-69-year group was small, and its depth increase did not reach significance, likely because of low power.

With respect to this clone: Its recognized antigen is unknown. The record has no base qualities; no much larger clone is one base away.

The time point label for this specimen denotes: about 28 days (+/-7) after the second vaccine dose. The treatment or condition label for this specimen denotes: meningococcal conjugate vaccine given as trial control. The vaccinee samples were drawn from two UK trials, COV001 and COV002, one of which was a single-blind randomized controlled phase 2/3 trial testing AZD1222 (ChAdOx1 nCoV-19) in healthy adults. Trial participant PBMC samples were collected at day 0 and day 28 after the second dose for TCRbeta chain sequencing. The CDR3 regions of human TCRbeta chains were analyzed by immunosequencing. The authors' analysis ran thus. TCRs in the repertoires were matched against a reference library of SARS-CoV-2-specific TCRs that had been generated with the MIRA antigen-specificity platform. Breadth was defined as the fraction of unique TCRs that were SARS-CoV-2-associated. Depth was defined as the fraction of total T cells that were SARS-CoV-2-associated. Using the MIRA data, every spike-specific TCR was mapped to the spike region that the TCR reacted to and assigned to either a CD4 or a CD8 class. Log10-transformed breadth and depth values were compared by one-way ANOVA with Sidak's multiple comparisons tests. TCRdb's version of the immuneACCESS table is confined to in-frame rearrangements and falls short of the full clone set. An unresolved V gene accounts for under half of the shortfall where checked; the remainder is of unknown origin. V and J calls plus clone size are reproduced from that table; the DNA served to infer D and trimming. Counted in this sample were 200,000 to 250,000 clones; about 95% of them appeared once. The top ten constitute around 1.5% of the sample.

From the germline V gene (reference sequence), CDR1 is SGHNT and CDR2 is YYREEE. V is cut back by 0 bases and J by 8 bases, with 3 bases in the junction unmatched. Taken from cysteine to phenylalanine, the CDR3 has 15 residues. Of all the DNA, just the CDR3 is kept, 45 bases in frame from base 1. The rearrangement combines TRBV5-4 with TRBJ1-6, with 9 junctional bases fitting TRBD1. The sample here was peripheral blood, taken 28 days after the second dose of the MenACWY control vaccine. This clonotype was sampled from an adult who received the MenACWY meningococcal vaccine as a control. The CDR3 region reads CASSLGRTGDSPLHF. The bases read TGTGCCAGCAGCTTGGGCCGGACAGGGGATTCACCCCTCCACTTT. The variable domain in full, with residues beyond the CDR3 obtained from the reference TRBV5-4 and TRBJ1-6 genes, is ETGVTQSPTHLIKTRGQQVTLRCSSQSGHNTVSWYQQALGQGPQFIFQYYREEENGRGNFPPRFSGLQFPNYSSELNVNALELDDSALYLCASSLGRTGDSPLHFGNGTRLTVT.